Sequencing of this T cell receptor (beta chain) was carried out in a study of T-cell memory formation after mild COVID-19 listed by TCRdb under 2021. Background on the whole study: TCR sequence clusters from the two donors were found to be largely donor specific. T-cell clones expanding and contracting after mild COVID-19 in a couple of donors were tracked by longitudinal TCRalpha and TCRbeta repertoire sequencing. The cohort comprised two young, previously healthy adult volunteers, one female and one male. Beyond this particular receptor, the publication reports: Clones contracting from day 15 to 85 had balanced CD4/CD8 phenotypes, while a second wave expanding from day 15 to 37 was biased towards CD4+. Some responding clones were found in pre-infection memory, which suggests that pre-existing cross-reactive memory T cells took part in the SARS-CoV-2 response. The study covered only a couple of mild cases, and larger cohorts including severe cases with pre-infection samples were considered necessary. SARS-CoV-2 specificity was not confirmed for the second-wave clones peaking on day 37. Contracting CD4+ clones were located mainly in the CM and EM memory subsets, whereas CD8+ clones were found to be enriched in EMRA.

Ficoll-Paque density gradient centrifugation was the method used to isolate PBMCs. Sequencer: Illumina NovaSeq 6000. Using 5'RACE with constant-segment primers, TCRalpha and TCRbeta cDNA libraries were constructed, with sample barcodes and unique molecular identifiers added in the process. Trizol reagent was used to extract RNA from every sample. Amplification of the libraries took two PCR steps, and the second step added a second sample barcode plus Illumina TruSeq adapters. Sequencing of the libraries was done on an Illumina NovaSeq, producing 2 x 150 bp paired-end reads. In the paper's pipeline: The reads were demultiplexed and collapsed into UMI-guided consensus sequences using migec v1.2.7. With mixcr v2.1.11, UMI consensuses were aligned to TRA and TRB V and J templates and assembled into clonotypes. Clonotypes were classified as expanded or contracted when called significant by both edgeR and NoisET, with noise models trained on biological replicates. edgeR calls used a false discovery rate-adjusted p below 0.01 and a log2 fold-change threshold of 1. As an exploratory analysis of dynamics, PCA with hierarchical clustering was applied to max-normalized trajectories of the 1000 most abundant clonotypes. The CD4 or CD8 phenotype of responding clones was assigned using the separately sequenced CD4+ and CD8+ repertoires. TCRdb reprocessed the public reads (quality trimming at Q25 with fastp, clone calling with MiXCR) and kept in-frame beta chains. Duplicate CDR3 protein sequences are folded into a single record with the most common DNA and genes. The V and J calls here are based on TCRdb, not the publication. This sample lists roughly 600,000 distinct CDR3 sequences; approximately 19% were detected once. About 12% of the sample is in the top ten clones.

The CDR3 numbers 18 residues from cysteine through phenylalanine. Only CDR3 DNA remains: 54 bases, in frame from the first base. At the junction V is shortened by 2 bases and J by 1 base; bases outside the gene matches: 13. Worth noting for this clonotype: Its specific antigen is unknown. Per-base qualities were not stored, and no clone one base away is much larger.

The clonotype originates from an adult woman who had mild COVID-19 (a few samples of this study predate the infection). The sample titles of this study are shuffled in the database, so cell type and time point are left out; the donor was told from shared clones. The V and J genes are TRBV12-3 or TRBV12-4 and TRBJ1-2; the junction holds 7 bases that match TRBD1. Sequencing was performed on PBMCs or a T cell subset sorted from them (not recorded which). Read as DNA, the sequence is TGTGCCAGCAGTTTAACCGGACCCGGGACAGTCGTTAACTATGGCTACACCTTC. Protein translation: CASSLTGPGTVVNYGYTF.